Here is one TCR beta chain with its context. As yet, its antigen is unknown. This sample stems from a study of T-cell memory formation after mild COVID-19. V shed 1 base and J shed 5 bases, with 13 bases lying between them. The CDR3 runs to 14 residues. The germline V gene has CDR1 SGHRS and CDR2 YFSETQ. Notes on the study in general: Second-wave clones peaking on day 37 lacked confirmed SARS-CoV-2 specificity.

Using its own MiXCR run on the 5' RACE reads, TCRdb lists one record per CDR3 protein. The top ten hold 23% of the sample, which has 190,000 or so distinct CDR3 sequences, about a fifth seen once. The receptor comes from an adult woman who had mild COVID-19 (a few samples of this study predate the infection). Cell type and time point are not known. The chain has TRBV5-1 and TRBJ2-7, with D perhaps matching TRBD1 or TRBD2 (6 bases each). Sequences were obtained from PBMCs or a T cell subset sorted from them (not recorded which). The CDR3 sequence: CASSLRPGGNEQYF. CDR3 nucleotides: TGCGCCAGCAGCTTGCGCCCCGGGGGCAACGAGCAGTACTTC. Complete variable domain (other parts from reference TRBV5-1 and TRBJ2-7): KAGVTQTPRYLIKTRGQQVTLSCSPISGHRSVSWYQQTPGQGLQFLFEYFSETQRNKGNFPGRFSGRQFSNSRSEMNVSTLELGDSALYLCASSLRPGGNEQYFGPGTRLTVT.